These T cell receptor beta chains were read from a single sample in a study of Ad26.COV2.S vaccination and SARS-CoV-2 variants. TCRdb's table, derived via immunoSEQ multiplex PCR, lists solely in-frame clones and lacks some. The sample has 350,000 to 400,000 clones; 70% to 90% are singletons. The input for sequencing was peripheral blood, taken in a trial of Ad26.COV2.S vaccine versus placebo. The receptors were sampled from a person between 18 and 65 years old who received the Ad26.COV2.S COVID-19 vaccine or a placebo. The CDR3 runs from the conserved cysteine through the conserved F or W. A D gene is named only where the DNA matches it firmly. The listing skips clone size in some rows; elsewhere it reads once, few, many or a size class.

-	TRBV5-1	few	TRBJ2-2	TGCGCCAGCAGTCTACCCGGCGGGGCCGGGGAGCTGTTTTTT	CASSLPGGAGELFF
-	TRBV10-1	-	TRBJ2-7	TGCGCCAGAAACCGATCAGGGGAGGTTGGGTACGAGCAGTACTTC	CARNRSGEVGYEQYF
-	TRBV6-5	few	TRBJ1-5	TGTGCCAGCAGTTACTCGAGATACCAGCCCCAGCATTTT	CASSYSRYQPQHF
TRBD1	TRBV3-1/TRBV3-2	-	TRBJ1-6	TGTGCCAGCAGCTCTGGACAGGGAAGCTCCTATAATTCACCCCTCCACTTT	CASSSGQGSSYNSPLHF
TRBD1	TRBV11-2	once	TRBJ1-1	TGTGCCAGCAGCTCCGGACAGGGGGGAACAAACACTGAAGCTTTCTTT	CASSSGQGGTNTEAFF
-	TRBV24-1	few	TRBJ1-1	TGTGCCACCAGTGACTACCTAGGCACTGAAGCTTTCTTT	CATSDYLGTEAFF
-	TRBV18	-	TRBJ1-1	TGTGCCAGCTCACCGAATTTTGGGGGCGCGACTGAAGCTTTCTTT	CASSPNFGGATEAFF
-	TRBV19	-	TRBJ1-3	TGTGCCAGTAGTCCTCCAGGGAGGACGGGAAACACCATATATTTT	CASSPPGRTGNTIYF
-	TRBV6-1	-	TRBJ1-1	TGTGCCAGCAGTGGATCCTTCGCGCAGCCGAACACTGAAGCTTTCTTT	CASSGSFAQPNTEAFF
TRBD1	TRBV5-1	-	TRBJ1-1	TGCGCCAGCAGCACCTGGACAGGGGACACTGAAGCTTTCTTT	CASSTWTGDTEAFF
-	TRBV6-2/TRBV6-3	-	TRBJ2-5	TGTGCCAGCAGTTACTCGATCGGGTACGAGACCCAGTACTTC	CASSYSIGYETQYF
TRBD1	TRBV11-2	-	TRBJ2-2	TGTGCCAGCACCCGGACAGGGGGCACCGGGGAGCTGTTTTTT	CASTRTGGTGELFF
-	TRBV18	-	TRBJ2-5	TGTGCCAGCTCACCTTTTAAGGACGGCCAAGGGGAGACCCAGTACTTC	CASSPFKDGQGETQYF
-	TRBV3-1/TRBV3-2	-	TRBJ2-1	TGTGCCAGCAGTCTCCGCAGCCGGGACAACAATGAGCAGTTCTTC	CASSLRSRDNNEQFF
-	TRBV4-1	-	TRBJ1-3	TGCGCCAGCAGCCAAGGGAGGGCAGGGAAATTTGGAAACACCATATATTTT	CASSQGRAGKFGNTIYF
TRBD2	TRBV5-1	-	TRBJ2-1	TGCGCCAGCACCATTGGGGGGGTGGAAGATGAGCAGTTCTTC	CASTIGGVEDEQFF
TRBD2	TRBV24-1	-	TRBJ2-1	TGTGCCACCAGTAGCGGGGGCCCTGGGGAATTGAAGTTCTTC	CATSSGGPGELKFF
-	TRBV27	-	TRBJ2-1	TGTGCCAGCAGCATCGGGGGTCGGGAGCAGTTCTTC	CASSIGGREQFF
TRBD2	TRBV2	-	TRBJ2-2	TGTGCCAGCACTGGGACTAGCGGCCGCTCCGGGGAGCTGTTTTTT	CASTGTSGRSGELFF
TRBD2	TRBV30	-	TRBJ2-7	TGTGCCTGGAGTGTAGCGGGGGGGTACTACGAGCAGTACTTC	CAWSVAGGYYEQYF
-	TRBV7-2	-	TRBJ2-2	TGTGCCAGCAGCTTAGCGGGGGGCGTTTCGAACACCGGGGAGCTGTTTTTT	CASSLAGGVSNTGELFF
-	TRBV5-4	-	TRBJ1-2	TGTGCCAGCAGCTTCGTCGGCAGGGGTATCCATGGCTACACCTTC	CASSFVGRGIHGYTF
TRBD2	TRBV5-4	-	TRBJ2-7	TGTGCCAGCAGCTTGGAGCGGGGGAGCTACGAGCAGTACTTC	CASSLERGSYEQYF
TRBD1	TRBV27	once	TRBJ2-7	TGTGCCAGCACCACATCAGGGGGTACCCACGAGCAGTACTTC	CASTTSGGTHEQYF
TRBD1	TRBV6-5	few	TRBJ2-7	TGTGCCAGCAGTCGACAGGGGGCGGACGAGCAGTACTTC	CASSRQGADEQYF
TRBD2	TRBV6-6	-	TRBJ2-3	TGTGCCAGCAGTCGTGAGCGGGGGGGACACACAGATACGCAGTATTTT	CASSRERGGHTDTQYF
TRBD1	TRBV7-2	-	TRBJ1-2	TGTGCCAGCAGCAAAGCGGCAGGGGGCCGTAGCTATGGCTACACCTTC	CASSKAAGGRSYGYTF
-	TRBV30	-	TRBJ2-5	TGTGCCTGGAGTGTTGGGGATTTAAAGACCCAGTACTTC	CAWSVGDLKTQYF
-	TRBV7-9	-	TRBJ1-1	TGTGCCAGCAACAAGATGGTAGGGCTTAACACTGAAGCTTTCTTT	CASNKMVGLNTEAFF
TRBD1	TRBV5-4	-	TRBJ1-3	TGTGCCAGCAGCATCCGGACAGGGGGTGGAAACACCATATATTTT	CASSIRTGGGNTIYF
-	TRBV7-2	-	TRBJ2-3	TGTGCCAGCAGCTTAAAAGCGGCGAGCACAGATACGCAGTATTTT	CASSLKAASTDTQYF
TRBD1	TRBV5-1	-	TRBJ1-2	TGCGCCAGCAGCTACAGGGACAGGGTGCATGGCTACACCTTC	CASSYRDRVHGYTF
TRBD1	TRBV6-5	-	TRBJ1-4	TGTGCCAGCAAGAGCCCAGACAGGGTTCGTGAAAAACTGTTTTTT	CASKSPDRVREKLFF
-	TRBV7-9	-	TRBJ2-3	TGTGCCAGCAGCTTAGCGGGGAGCTCAGATACGCAGTATTTT	CASSLAGSSDTQYF
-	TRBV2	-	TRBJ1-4	TGTGCCAGCAGACCGACAGCAACTAATGAAAAACTGTTTTTT	CASRPTATNEKLFF
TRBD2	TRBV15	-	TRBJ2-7	TGTGCCACCAGCCGACGGACTAGCGGGGACTCCTACGAGCAGTACTTC	CATSRRTSGDSYEQYF
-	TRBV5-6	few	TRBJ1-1	TGTGCCAGCAGCTTGGGGGGAGCAAACACTGAAGCTTTCTTT	CASSLGGANTEAFF
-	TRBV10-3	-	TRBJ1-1	TGTGCCATCAGTGGGGGAGTATCAGAAGCTTTCTTT	CAISGGVSEAFF